The text below deals with one T cell receptor beta chain. The CDR3 loop spans 13 amino acids. The V gene's germline CDR1 is GTSNPN and CDR2 SVGIG (reference sequence). The ends were cut back, 2 bases at V and 7 bases at J, with 12 bases in the middle. Original processing notes: The authors estimated nucleated cell counts from reference gene primer amplification. TCRdb's table, derived via immunoSEQ multiplex PCR, lists solely in-frame clones and lacks some. V and J calls plus clone size are reproduced from that table; the DNA served to infer D and trimming. The table includes roughly 67,000 clones, 76% detected once. The sample originates from a study of blood T cell repertoires in COVID-19. Study background: The study drew acute and convalescent COVID-19 samples from the United States, Italy and Spain. From T cells, B-cell-depleted T cells, or PBMCs came the material, which was cDNA or gDNA.

The TCR comes from a woman aged 45-60 years with active or convalescent COVID-19. The sample was peripheral blood. The rearrangement uses TRBV30 and TRBJ1-5; D is uncertain. CDR3: CAWSWEGAQPQHF. The CDR3 DNA follows: TGTGCCTGGAGTTGGGAGGGAGCCCAGCCCCAGCATTTT.